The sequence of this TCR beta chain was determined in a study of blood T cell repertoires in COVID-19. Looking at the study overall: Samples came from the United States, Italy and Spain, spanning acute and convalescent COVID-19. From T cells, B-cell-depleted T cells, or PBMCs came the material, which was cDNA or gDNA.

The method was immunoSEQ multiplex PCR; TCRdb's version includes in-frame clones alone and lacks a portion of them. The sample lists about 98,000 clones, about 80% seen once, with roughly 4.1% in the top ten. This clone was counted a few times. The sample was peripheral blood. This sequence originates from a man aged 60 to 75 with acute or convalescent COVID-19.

The CDR3 loop is CASSPQDRLNYGYTF. Here the CDR3 DNA reads TGTGCCAGCAGCCCCCAGGACAGGCTCAACTATGGCTACACCTTC. The chain has TRBV16 and TRBJ1-2, with 7 bases identical to TRBD1. The CDR3 loop spans 15 amino acids. The junction had 7 bases not matched to a gene; V was cut back by 4 bases and J by 2 bases. The germline V gene has CDR1 KGHSY and CDR2 FQNENV.